Shown below are 20 T cell receptor beta chains from a single sample sequenced in a study of blood T cell repertoires in COVID-19. Clones were sequenced by immunoSEQ multiplex PCR, and TCRdb holds only the in-frame ones, with some missing. The data contain roughly 200,000 clones, about 80% of them singletons. Sequencing was performed on peripheral blood. All receptors derive from a man in his forties or fifties with active or convalescent COVID-19.

The V gene is TRBV11-2, the J gene TRBJ2-1, with 9 nucleotides matching TRBD1. The germline V gene has CDR1 SGHAT and CDR2 FQNNGV. V was clipped by 1 base and J by 7 bases; unmatched bases: 5. The CDR3 has 15 residues. CDR3 nucleotide sequence: TGTGCCAGCAGCTTAGGGGACAGGGCAAGGAATGAGCAGTTCTTC. Translation gives CASSLGDRARNEQFF.

This clone was detected many times. V is TRBV5-1 and J is TRBJ1-6; possible D gene TRBD1, 5 bases. Germline values: CDR1 SGHRS, CDR2 YFSETQ. CDR3 length: 14 amino acids. Trimming removed 4 bases from V and 9 bases from J, with 14 bases in between. CDR3 sequence: CASSLGGEASPLHF. CDR3 nucleotides: TGCGCCAGCAGCCTCGGGGGGGAGGCTTCACCCCTCCACTTT.

The rearrangement links TRBV7-2 to TRBJ2-2, with D possibly TRBD1 on 5 matching bases. The CDR3 loop spans 15 amino acids. V was shortened by 4 bases and J by 4 bases, with 13 bases between the two germline ends. Germline assignment: CDR1 SGHTA and CDR2 FQGNSA. The CDR3 region is CASSWGTPSTGELFF. The CDR3 DNA reads as TGTGCCAGCAGCTGGGGCACGCCTTCCACCGGGGAGCTGTTTTTT.

This clone was counted a few times. The chain joins TRBV5-4 to TRBJ1-2; 8 bases are a match to TRBD1. With 0 bases clipped from V and 8 bases from J, the junction kept 12 bases outside the gene matches. Germline lookup yields CDR1 SGHNT and CDR2 YYREEE (reference sequence). This CDR3 has 16 amino acids. The CDR3 nucleotides are TGTGCCAGCAGCTTGGCCGGACAGGGAACTGATCGAGGCTACACCTTC. Translated: CASSLAGQGTDRGYTF.

V usage is TRBV4-2 and J usage is TRBJ1-6; 10 bases align to TRBD1. In germline, CDR1 is LGHNA, CDR2 YNFKEQ. V dropped 1 base and J dropped 8; count of bases not matched to a gene: 5. This CDR3 has 16 amino acids. The CDR3 coding sequence is TGTGCCAGCAGCCAAGGACAGGGGGCTTATGATTCACCCCTCCACTTT. This sequence encodes CASSQGQGAYDSPLHF.

This chain's CDR3 is CASSLQHSGANVLTF. The CDR3 DNA is TGTGCCAGTAGTCTACAGCACTCTGGGGCCAACGTCCTGACTTTC. The rearrangement links TRBV19 to TRBJ2-6; D is unclear. The V gene's germline CDR1 is LNHDA and CDR2 SQIVND (reference sequence). V lost 5 bases, J lost 0 bases, and 8 bases lay in between. This CDR3 is 15 amino acids long.

The chain's CDR3 is CASSPTGYNEQFF. DNA for the CDR3: TGCGCCAGCAGCCCTACAGGGTATAATGAGCAGTTCTTC. The chain uses TRBV5-1 and TRBJ2-1; weak D call: TRBD1 (6 bases). V lost 4 bases and J 7 bases, leaving 12 bases between the germline ends. The CDR3 length is 13 residues. Germline loops: CDR1 SGHRS, CDR2 YFSETQ. Full variable domain (rest looked up from reference TRBV5-1 and TRBJ2-1): KAGVTQTPRYLIKTRGQQVTLSCSPISGHRSVSWYQQTPGQGLQFLFEYFSETQRNKGNFPGRFSGRQFSNSRSEMNVSTLELGDSALYLCASSPTGYNEQFFGPGTRLTVL.

The chain links TRBV5-1 to TRBJ2-5; 8 nucleotides agree with TRBD2. CDR3 length equals 15 residues. CDR1 is SGHRS, CDR2 YFSETQ, per germline. Trimming cost V 3 bases and J 1 base; bases outside gene matches: 5. The CDR3, as DNA: TGCGCCAGCAGCTGGAGAAGCGGGGGCCAAGAGACCCAGTACTTC. Its protein is CASSWRSGGQETQYF. Full variable domain (outside the CDR3, taken from reference TRBV5-1 and TRBJ2-5): KAGVTQTPRYLIKTRGQQVTLSCSPISGHRSVSWYQQTPGQGLQFLFEYFSETQRNKGNFPGRFSGRQFSNSRSEMNVSTLELGDSALYLCASSWRSGGQETQYFGPGTRLLVL.

This clone appeared a single time. The V call is TRBV9, the J call TRBJ2-1, with TRBD2 as a possible D gene (6 bases). The germline gives CDR1 SGDLS, CDR2 YYNGEE. Deletions cut 4 bases from V and 9 bases from J, with 14 bases between. The CDR3 sequence is 13 residues long. In nucleotides, the CDR3 is TGTGCCAGCAGCCCCCGAGGGCGGGGTGAGCAGTTCTTC. As protein: CASSPRGRGEQFF.

The chain is built from TRBV6-1 and TRBJ2-1, with 10 bases that match TRBD2. The J segment lost 0 bases and the V segment lost 1 base, leaving 9 bases of the junction unmatched. CDR3 length: 19 residues. The germline V gene encodes CDR1 MNHNS and CDR2 SASEGT. The CDR3: CASSEVYSGGRLSYNEQFF. The CDR3 DNA follows: TGTGCCAGCAGTGAAGTTTATAGCGGGGGGAGACTCTCCTACAATGAGCAGTTCTTC.

This chain uses TRBV5-1 with TRBJ1-1; 7 bases are a match to TRBD1. The germline gives CDR1 SGHRS, CDR2 YFSETQ. This CDR3 has 14 amino acids. V lost 4 bases and J lost 2; bases outside the gene matches: 5. CDR3 in amino acids: CASSQTGDNTEAFF. As DNA, the CDR3 is TGCGCCAGCAGCCAAACAGGGGACAACACTGAAGCTTTCTTT.

The rearrangement links TRBV30 to TRBJ1-1; 7 bases agree with TRBD1. Losses at the gene ends were 4 bases for V and 10 bases for J; bases not matched to a gene: 6. Germline V gene lookup returns CDR1 GTSNPN and CDR2 SVGIG (reference sequence). The CDR3 sequence is 11 residues long. The CDR3 nucleotides read TGTGCCTGGACCCTGGGACAGTCAGCTTTCTTT. Amino acid sequence: CAWTLGQSAFF.

The chain links TRBV19 to TRBJ1-1; a weak D match, TRBD1 (5 bases). V lost 7 bases, J lost 1 base, and 16 bases lay in between. This CDR3 is built from 15 residues. The germline V gene encodes CDR1 LNHDA and CDR2 SQIVND (reference sequence). The CDR3 loop reads CASTAWGETNTEAFF. The CDR3 region has the DNA TGTGCCAGTACCGCTTGGGGGGAAACGAACACTGAAGCTTTCTTT.

The chain combines TRBV19 with TRBJ1-5; 7 bases match TRBD1. CDR3 size: 15 residues. J gave up 4 bases and V 9 bases, and 12 bases lay outside the gene matches. CDR1 and CDR2 from the germline V gene are LNHDA and SQIVND (reference sequence). CDR3 region: CASLGDRSLNQPQHF. The CDR3 DNA follows: TGTGCCAGCCTTGGGGACAGAAGCCTTAATCAGCCCCAGCATTTT.

The chain joins TRBV27 to TRBJ2-7, with D perhaps TRBD1 (6 bases). This CDR3 contains 15 residues. V was cut by 5 bases and J by 0 bases, with 14 bases left in between. Germline values: CDR1 MNHEY, CDR2 SMNVEV (reference sequence). CDR3 loop: CASSLTGVISYEQYF. CDR3 sequence (DNA): TGTGCCAGCAGTCTGACAGGCGTCATCTCCTACGAGCAGTACTTC.

This chain joins TRBV10-3 and TRBJ1-6; TRBD1 matches 8 bases. V lost 6 bases, J lost 5 bases, and 12 bases stayed unmatched. Germline CDR1 and CDR2: ENHRY and SYGVKD. CDR3 size: 17 residues. The CDR3 spells CAIRRTGSGYNNSPLHF. For the CDR3, the DNA is TGTGCCATCAGGAGGACAGGGTCCGGCTATAATAATTCACCCCTCCACTTT.

The V and J genes are TRBV19 and TRBJ2-7, with 8 positions matching TRBD1. Germline trimming cut 3 bases from V and 4 bases from J; bases unmatched to any gene: 8. The germline V gene has CDR1 LNHDA and CDR2 SQIVND (reference sequence). CDR3 length: 15 residues. The CDR3 here is CASSIVGRGPYEQYF. CDR3 coding DNA: TGTGCCAGTAGTATCGTGGGCAGGGGGCCTTACGAGCAGTACTTC.

The chain combines TRBV2 with TRBJ1-1, with TRBD1 matching over 7 bases. Per germline, CDR1 SNHLY and CDR2 FYNNEI. The V gene end was trimmed by 6 bases and the J gene end by 0 bases; junction bases not matched to a gene: 1. The CDR3 runs to 13 residues. Written as DNA, the CDR3 is TGTGCCAGCAGGGGACAGTTGAACACTGAAGCTTTCTTT. Translated, it gives CASRGQLNTEAFF.

This chain links TRBV5-1 with TRBJ2-3; no clear D gene. The CDR3 runs to 13 residues. CDR1 SGHRS and CDR2 YFSETQ come from the germline V gene. V was shortened by 0 bases and J by 6 bases, with 8 bases between the two germline ends. For the CDR3, the DNA is TGCGCCAGCAGCTTGGCCGCCCGGGATACGCAGTATTTT. Amino acid sequence: CASSLAARDTQYF.

The chain links TRBV6-5 to TRBJ1-2, with D hard to call. The CDR3 has 12 amino acids. V dropped 6 bases and J dropped 14 bases, with 19 bases sitting between them. CDR1 and CDR2 from the germline V gene are MNHEY and SVGAGI. CDR3 nucleotide sequence: TGTGCCAGCAGAGGCCCAGGAGGTTCGTCAACCTTC. Amino acids: CASRGPGGSSTF.